This T cell receptor (beta chain) is drawn from a study of type 1 regulatory T cells. Study background: An in vitro protocol generated T-allo10, a Tr1-enriched, alloantigen-specific CD4 T cell product.

This clonotype appeared a few times. Deletions cut 0 bases from V and 5 bases from J, with 8 bases between. This CDR3 is 14 amino acids long. From germline, CDR1 is SGHKS and CDR2 YYEKEE (reference sequence). TCRdb analysed the reads with MiXCR anew, one entry per CDR3 protein. The sample contains approximately 90,000 distinct CDR3 sequences, roughly 31% of which appear only once. The source of this sequence is a human donor in good health. The sequencing sample was made of CD4+ T cells, either the whole sample or a sorted fraction (not recorded which). V is TRBV5-5 and J is TRBJ2-2; the D is unclear. The CDR3 sequence is CASSLDSPTGELFF. The CDR3 bases are TGTGCCAGCAGCTTGGACAGCCCTACCGGGGAGCTGTTTTTT.